The source of this T cell receptor (beta chain) is a study of T cell repertoires in cytomegalovirus infection. Background on the study: Selection of CMV epitopes for the study included recently identified HLA-C-restricted and well-studied HLA-B-restricted ones. Shared public TCR beta signatures pointed to both CMV infection and a matching HLA type. Findings and caveats of the study: It was HLA-C-restricted CMV-specific TCR beta clonotypes that dominated the response ex vivo.

This clonotype was found a few times. The antigen remains unidentified. TCRdb re-called the reads through MiXCR, storing one row per CDR3 protein. The sample has a few hundred thousand distinct CDR3 sequences, under 45% seen once; the top ten hold around 46%. V shed 7 bases and J shed 7 bases, with 13 bases lying between them. The CDR3 is 13 residues long. Looked up from germline, CDR1 is MNHEY and CDR2 is SMNVEV (reference sequence). V gene TRBV27 combines with J gene TRBJ1-4; D gene unclear. The receptor's source is a human donor in good health (CMV status not recorded). Some clones in this sample may be carry-over from other donors' samples. The sample here was cultured PBMCs, taken from culture after CMV antigen stimulation. Written as DNA, the CDR3 is TGTGCCAGCACGTGGGGTATAGGTGAAAAACTGTTTTTT. Translated, it gives CASTWGIGEKLFF.